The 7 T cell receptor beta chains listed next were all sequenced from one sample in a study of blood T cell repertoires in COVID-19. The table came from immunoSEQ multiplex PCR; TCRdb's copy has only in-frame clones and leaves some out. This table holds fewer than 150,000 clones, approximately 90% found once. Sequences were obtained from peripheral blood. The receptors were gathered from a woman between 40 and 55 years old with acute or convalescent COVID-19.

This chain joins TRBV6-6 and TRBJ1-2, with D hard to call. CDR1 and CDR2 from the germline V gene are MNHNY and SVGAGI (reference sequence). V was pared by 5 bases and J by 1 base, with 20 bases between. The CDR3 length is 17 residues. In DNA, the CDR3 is TGTGCCAGCAGTCCCTCCCCGAGGGAACCACGTAACTATGGCTACACCTTC. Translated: CASSPSPREPRNYGYTF.

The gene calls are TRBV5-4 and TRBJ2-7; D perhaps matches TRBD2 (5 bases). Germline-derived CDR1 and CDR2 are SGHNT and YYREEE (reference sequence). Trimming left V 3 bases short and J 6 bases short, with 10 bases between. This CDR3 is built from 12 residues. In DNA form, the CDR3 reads TGTGCCAGCAGCTGGGCACTAGGCGAGCAGTACTTC. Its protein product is CASSWALGEQYF.

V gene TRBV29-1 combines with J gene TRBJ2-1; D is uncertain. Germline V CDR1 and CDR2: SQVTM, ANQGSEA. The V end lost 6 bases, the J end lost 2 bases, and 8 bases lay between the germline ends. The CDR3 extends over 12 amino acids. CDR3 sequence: CSVCQTYNEQFF. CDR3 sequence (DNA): TGCAGCGTCTGCCAGACCTACAATGAGCAGTTCTTC.

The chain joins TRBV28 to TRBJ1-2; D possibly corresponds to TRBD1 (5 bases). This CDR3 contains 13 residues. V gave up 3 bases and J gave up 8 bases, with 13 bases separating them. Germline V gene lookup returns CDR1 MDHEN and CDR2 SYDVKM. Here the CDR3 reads CASSFGGASGYTF. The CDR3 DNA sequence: TGTGCCAGCAGTTTTGGAGGGGCTAGCGGCTACACCTTC.

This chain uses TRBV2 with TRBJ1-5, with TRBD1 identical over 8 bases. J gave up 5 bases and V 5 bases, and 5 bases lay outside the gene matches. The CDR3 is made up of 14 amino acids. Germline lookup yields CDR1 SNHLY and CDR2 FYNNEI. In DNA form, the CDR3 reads TGTGCCAGCAGTCGAGACAGGGGATATCAGCCCCAGCATTTT. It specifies CASSRDRGYQPQHF.

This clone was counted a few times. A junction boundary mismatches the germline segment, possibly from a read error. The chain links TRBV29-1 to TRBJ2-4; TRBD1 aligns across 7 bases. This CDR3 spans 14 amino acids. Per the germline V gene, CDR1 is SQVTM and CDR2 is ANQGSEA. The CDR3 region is CSVEGGLAKNIQYF. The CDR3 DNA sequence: TGCAGCGTGGAAGGGGGCCTAGCCAAAAACATTCAGTACTTC.

The CDR3 region is CASSPYIDRGRYSPLHF. The CDR3 region has the DNA TGTGCCAGCAGTCCATACATCGACAGGGGACGGTATTCACCCCTCCACTTT. This chain links TRBV6-6 with TRBJ1-6; 8 bases map to TRBD1. Trimming removed 5 bases from V and 8 bases from J; junction bases left unmatched: 14. The germline CDR1 and CDR2 sequences are MNHNY and SVGAGI (reference sequence). This CDR3 has 17 residues.